This T cell receptor (beta chain) was sequenced in a study of blood T cell repertoires in COVID-19. At the level of the study: COVID-19 samples collected from the United States, Italy and Spain covered acute and convalescent phases. The cDNA or gDNA used as material had been derived from T cells, B-cell-depleted T cells, or PBMCs.

This clone is a singleton in its sample. V lost 7 bases and J lost 3, with 19 bases in between. This CDR3 has 15 amino acids. Germline-derived CDR1 and CDR2 are SGHRS and YFSETQ. Source study methods: It was from reference gene primer amplification that nucleated cell counts were estimated. TCRdb keeps only in-frame clones here, not all; method: immunoSEQ multiplex PCR. Clone size and the V and J calls come from that table; the DNA yielded D and trimming. There are about 400,000 clones in the sample; roughly 90% occur only once, and about 1.2% lies in the top ten. The sequence was collected from a middle-aged man with acute or convalescent COVID-19. The chain uses TRBV5-1 and TRBJ1-1; D perhaps matches TRBD1 (5 bases). The sequenced sample consisted of peripheral blood. The CDR3 protein is CASSPEVGGDTEAFF. The CDR3 DNA is TGCGCCAGCTCCCCAGAGGTCGGGGGGGACACTGAAGCTTTCTTT.